Listed here are 16 T cell receptor beta chains from one sample, sequenced in a study of monozygotic twins with inflammatory bowel disease. TCRdb reprocessed the 5' RACE reads, keeping one entry per CDR3 protein, no DNA. The sample has around 370,000 distinct CDR3 sequences, and its top ten clones hold around 2.6%. The sample comprised blood. The receptors shown here come from a human donor with ulcerative colitis or Crohn's disease, or a healthy co-twin of an affected twin (not recorded which).

The chain couples TRBV9 to TRBJ2-5; TCRdb proposes TRBD1, but this gene call is untestable without DNA. Per the germline V gene, CDR1 is SGDLS and CDR2 is YYNGEE. The CDR3 extends over 14 amino acids. The CDR3 is CASSPGQLQETQYF.

This sequence joins TRBV24-1 and TRBJ2-1; TCRdb proposes TRBD2, but this gene call is untestable without DNA. CDR3 length: 16 amino acids. CDR1 and CDR2 (germline): KGHDR, SFDVKD. The CDR3 spells CATSDSLAASYNEQFF.

The CDR3 sequence is CASSQELDSVVQYF. This chain connects TRBV4-1 to TRBJ2-7; no DNA is available, so the TRBD1 call from TCRdb remains unchecked. The CDR3 has 14 residues. Germline V CDR1 and CDR2: MGHRA, YSYEKL.

The chain combines TRBV12-3 or TRBV12-4 with TRBJ1-5; TCRdb designates TRBD1, a call that cannot be tested without DNA. The CDR3 extends over 19 amino acids. Here the CDR3 reads CASTLGGRGPEWSNQPQHF.

V gene TRBV5-1 combines with J gene TRBJ2-2; TCRdb picks TRBD2, but there is no DNA to check that call. The CDR3 has 14 residues. Germline assignment: CDR1 SGHRS and CDR2 YFSETQ. CDR3 sequence: CASSFTAGTGELFF.

The chain combines TRBV12-3 or TRBV12-4 with TRBJ2-3; TCRdb returns TRBD1, unconfirmable since there is no DNA. CDR3 length: 15 amino acids. The CDR3 protein is CASSLDSSRGDTQYF.

The chain has TRBV29-1 and TRBJ2-7; without DNA, the TCRdb call of TRBD2 cannot be checked. CDR3 size: 14 residues. Germline V CDR1 and CDR2: SQVTM, ANQGSEA. CDR3 residues: CSVEDQGGNYEQYF.

The V and J genes are TRBV9 and TRBJ2-7; lacking DNA, the TRBD1 call made by TCRdb goes unchecked. Germline loops: CDR1 SGDLS, CDR2 YYNGEE. This CDR3 has 18 amino acids. The CDR3 here is CASSSPGQTPLRSYEQYF.

V gene TRBV3-1 combines with J gene TRBJ2-7; without DNA, the TCRdb call of TRBD1 cannot be checked. This CDR3 has 14 residues. Germline V gives CDR1 LGHDT, CDR2 YNNKEL (reference sequence). The CDR3 region is CASSQGGHSYEQYF.

The chain employs TRBV12-3 or TRBV12-4 and TRBJ2-7. The CDR3 totals 15 residues. The chain's CDR3 is CASRLTHRVNNEQYF.

V gene TRBV7-2 combines with J gene TRBJ2-1; lacking DNA, the TRBD1 call made by TCRdb goes unchecked. The germline V gene encodes CDR1 SGHTA and CDR2 FQGNSA. The CDR3 totals 13 residues. The CDR3 region is CASSLGPNNEQFF.

CDR3 residues: CSVEDAVNTGELFF. The rearrangement links TRBV29-1 to TRBJ2-2. The CDR3 spans 14 residues. Germline V gene sequence: CDR1 SQVTM, CDR2 ANQGSEA.

This sequence joins TRBV11-2 and TRBJ2-3; TCRdb selects TRBD1, and the lack of DNA leaves this call unchecked. Germline values: CDR1 SGHAT, CDR2 FQNNGV. This CDR3 spans 15 amino acids. CDR3 sequence reads: CASSLDRGRVDTQYF.

The CDR3 reads CSGSQGAGGSPLHF. The V call is TRBV20-1, the J call TRBJ1-6; absent DNA, TCRdb's TRBD1 call cannot be checked. The germline gives CDR1 DFQATT, CDR2 SNEGSKA (reference sequence). This CDR3 region has 14 residues.

The chain carries TRBV27 and TRBJ2-2; TCRdb returns TRBD2, unconfirmable since there is no DNA. CDR3 length: 15 residues. Germline V gene sequence: CDR1 MNHEY, CDR2 SMNVEV (reference sequence). CDR3 region: CASSFLAGGNGELFF.

The chain joins TRBV6-2 or TRBV6-3 to TRBJ2-7; lacking DNA, the TRBD1 call made by TCRdb goes unchecked. Germline CDR1 is MNHEY and CDR2 is SVGEGT. This CDR3 has 16 residues. The chain's CDR3 is CASSYPIRTGTYEQYF.